There are many counts of the clone carrying this T cell receptor beta chain. Its antigen is not known. The sample originates from a study of tumor-infiltrating lymphocytes in primary liver carcinoma. Notes on the study in general: Overlap between tumor regions exceeded overlap of tumor with adjacent tissue or blood. The study found a significantly higher top-250-clone fraction in tumors than in blood (p = 0.039).

TCR beta cDNA was made from roughly 450 ng total RNA with a constant-region primer. Slightly modified ARM-PCR with three nested multiplex PCR rounds yielded TCR beta libraries. Primers for the first two PCR rounds were TRBV1-TRBV30 forward primers and a C-beta reverse primer (around 10 cycles per round). TCRdb used MiXCR to reprocess the multiplex PCR reads, holding one entry per CDR3 protein. The sample carries 250,000 to 350,000 distinct CDR3 sequences, around three fifths recorded once. For blood RNA, unsorted whole blood served as the source, and germline DNA was extracted too. The collection of about 4 milliliters of peripheral blood preceded surgery. V was shortened by 3 bases and J by 7 bases, with 15 bases between the two germline ends. This CDR3 has 15 amino acids. Germline V lookup: CDR1 LGHNA, CDR2 YNFKEQ.

The chain uses TRBV4-2 and TRBJ2-2, with D unclear. The sample was peripheral blood. The clonotype was recovered from a woman aged 30 to 39 with primary liver carcinoma and hepatitis B virus infection. The CDR3 region is CASSHNLGRSGELFF. CDR3 DNA sequence: TGTGCCAGCAGCCATAATCTAGGGCGGAGCGGGGAGCTGTTTTTT.